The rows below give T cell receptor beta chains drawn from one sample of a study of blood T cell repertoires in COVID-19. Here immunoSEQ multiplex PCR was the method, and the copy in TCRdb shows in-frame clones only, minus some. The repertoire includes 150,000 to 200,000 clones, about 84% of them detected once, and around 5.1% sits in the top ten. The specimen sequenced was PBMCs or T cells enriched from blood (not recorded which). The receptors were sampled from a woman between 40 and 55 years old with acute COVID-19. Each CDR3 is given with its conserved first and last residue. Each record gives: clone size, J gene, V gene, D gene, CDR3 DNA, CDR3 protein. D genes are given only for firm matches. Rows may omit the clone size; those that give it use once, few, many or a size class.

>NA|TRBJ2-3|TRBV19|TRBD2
TGTGCCAGTAGTTCCCGAGCGGGAGTCACAGATACGCAGTATTTT
CASSSRAGVTDTQYF
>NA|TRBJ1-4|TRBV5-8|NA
TGTGCCAGCAGCGACGAACAGGGTGGGCGTGAAAAACTGTTTTTT
CASSDEQGGREKLFF
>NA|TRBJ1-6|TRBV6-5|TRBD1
TGTGCCATCCAGAGGGACAGGGTTAATTCACCCCTCCACTTT
CAIQRDRVNSPLHF
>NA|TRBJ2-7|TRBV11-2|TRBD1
TGTGCCAGCAGCTCCGGGGGACAGGGGGCCAGCGAGCAGTACTTC
CASSSGGQGASEQYF
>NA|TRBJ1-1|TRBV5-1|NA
TGCGCCAGCAGCTTGGGCCCCGCAACAGGGCGCACTGAAGCTTTCTTT
CASSLGPATGRTEAFF
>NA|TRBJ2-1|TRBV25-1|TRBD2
TGTGCCAGCAGTGAATCGGCGGGAGGGCCCAATGAGCAGTTCTTC
CASSESAGGPNEQFF
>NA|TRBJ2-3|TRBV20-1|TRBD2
TGCAGTGCTAGCGAGGGACTAGACCCTTTATTT
CSASEGLDPLF
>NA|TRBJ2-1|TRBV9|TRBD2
TGTGCCAGCAGCCCCCCCGGGACTAGCGAATACAATGAGCAGTTCTTC
CASSPPGTSEYNEQFF
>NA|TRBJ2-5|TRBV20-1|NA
TGCAGTGCTACCCATGAAGAGACCCAGTACTTC
CSATHEETQYF
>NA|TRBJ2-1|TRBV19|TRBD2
TGTGCCAGTAGTATCGGGACTAGCGGGGACGTAGGGGATGAGCAGTTCTTC
CASSIGTSGDVGDEQFF
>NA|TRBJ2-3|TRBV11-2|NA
TGTGCCAGCAGCGACCGCATGGAGGGCCCCACAGATACGCAGTATTTT
CASSDRMEGPTDTQYF
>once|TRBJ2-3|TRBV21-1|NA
TGTGCCAGCAGCACCGTCGAGCGGGAGCCAATGGATACGCAGTATTTT
CASSTVEREPMDTQYF
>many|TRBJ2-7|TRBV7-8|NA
TGTGCCAGCAGCTTAGAGTTGGCCTTTGACTCTTCCTACGAGCAGTACTTC
CASSLELAFDSSYEQYF
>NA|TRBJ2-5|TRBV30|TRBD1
TGTGCCTGGAGTGTATCCCCAGGGGGCTATGAGACCCAGTACTTC
CAWSVSPGGYETQYF
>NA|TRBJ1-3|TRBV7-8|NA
TGTGCCAGCAGCTTGCAGGGAAACACCATATATTTT
CASSLQGNTIYF
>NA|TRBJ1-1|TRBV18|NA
TGTGCCAGCTCACCACCGTCACTGTTCACTGAAGCTTTCTTT
CASSPPSLFTEAFF
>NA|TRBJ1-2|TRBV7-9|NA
TGTGCCAGCGGTGGTGGGGACCCCGGGGGGTATGGCTACACCTTC
CASGGGDPGGYGYTF
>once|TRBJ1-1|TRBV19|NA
TGTGCCAGTAGTACGGCGCAGGGTGGTGAAGCTTTCTTT
CASSTAQGGEAFF
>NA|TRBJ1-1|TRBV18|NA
TGTGCCAGCTCACCACTGGTCAGGGGTGAGGGTGAAGCTTTCTTT
CASSPLVRGEGEAFF
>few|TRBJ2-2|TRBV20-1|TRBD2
TGCAGTGCTAGTGGGACTAGGAACACCGGGGAGCTGTTTTTT
CSASGTRNTGELFF
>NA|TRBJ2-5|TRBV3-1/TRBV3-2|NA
TGTGCCAGCCTCGGGGTAGAGACCCAGTACTTC
CASLGVETQYF
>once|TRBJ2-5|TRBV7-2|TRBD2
TGTGCCAGCAGCCCCCAGGGACTAGCGGGAGGCCCGGAGACCCAGTACTTC
CASSPQGLAGGPETQYF
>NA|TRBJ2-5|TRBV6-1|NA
TGTGCCAGCAGTGACGGGGGAGCCCTCGTCCAAGAGACCCAGTACTTC
CASSDGGALVQETQYF
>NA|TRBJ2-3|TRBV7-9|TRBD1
TGTGCCAGCAGCCGCCGGGACAGGGGTTTGTCAGATACGCAGTATTTT
CASSRRDRGLSDTQYF
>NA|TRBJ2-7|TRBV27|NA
TGTGCCAGCAGTCCAAGCCATTTGAGCTCCTACGAGCAGTACTTC
CASSPSHLSSYEQYF
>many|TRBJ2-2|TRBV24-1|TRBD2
TGTGCCACCAGTGATTTGCTAGCGGGAGACACCGGGGAGCTGTTTTTT
CATSDLLAGDTGELFF
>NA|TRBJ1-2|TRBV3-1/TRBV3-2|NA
TGTGCCAGCAGTCCAACAGGGAGGGGCTATGGCTACACCTTC
CASSPTGRGYGYTF
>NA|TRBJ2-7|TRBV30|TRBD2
TGTGCCTGGAGTCGACTAGCGGGAGCTCTATACTACGAGCAGTACTTC
CAWSRLAGALYYEQYF
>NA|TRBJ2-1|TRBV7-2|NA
TGTGCCAGCAGCGTCAGACATCTCGACCACAATGAGCAGTTCTTC
CASSVRHLDHNEQFF
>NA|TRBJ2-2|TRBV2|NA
TGTGCCATGGGGGCTCGGGCGACCGGGGAGCTGTTTTTT
CAMGARATGELFF
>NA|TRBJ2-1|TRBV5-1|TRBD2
TGCGCCACCAGGACTAGCGAATACAATGAGCAGTTCTTC
CATRTSEYNEQFF
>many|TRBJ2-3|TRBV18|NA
TGTGCCAGCTCATTAGACAGTTTCTTGGTCACAGATACGCAGTATTTT
CASSLDSFLVTDTQYF
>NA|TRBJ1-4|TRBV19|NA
TGTGCCAGTAGCGTCCTCAGAGGCGAAAAACTGTTTTTT
CASSVLRGEKLFF
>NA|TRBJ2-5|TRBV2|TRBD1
TGTGCCAGCAATCCTCAGGGGGCCCAAGAGACCCAGTACTTC
CASNPQGAQETQYF
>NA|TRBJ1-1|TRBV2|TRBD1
TGTGCCAGCAGTCGGCAGGGGGCGATGAACACTGAAGCTTTCTTT
CASSRQGAMNTEAFF
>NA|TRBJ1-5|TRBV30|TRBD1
TGTGCCTGGAGTGCGGACAGGGGTGCTCAGCCCCAGCATTTT
CAWSADRGAQPQHF
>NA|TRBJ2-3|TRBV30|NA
TGTGCCTGGAGTTCTGTGGGACTGGGGGCAGATACGCAGTATTTT
CAWSSVGLGADTQYF
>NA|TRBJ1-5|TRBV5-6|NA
TGTGCCAGCAGCTTGGGCGGGGGCGGTCAGCCCCAGCATTTT
CASSLGGGGQPQHF
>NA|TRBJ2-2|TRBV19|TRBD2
TGTGCCAGTAGTATATCCCTACTAGCGGGAGTCACCGGGGAGCTGTTTTTT
CASSISLLAGVTGELFF
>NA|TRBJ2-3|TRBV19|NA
TGTGCCAGTAGTATAGGACCGAGGAGCACAGATACGCAGTATTTT
CASSIGPRSTDTQYF
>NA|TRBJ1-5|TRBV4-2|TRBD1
TGTGCCAGCAGCCCGACAGGGGCGGACGGTCAGCCCCAGCATTTT
CASSPTGADGQPQHF
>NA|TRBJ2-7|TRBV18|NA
TGTGCCAGCTCACCACAGGGGGATATCGACGAGCAGTACTTC
CASSPQGDIDEQYF